This T cell receptor beta chain derives from a study of blood T cell repertoires in COVID-19. Study in general: Both acute and convalescent COVID-19 samples were obtained from the United States, Italy and Spain. T cells, B-cell-depleted T cells, or PBMCs provided the cDNA or gDNA that served as material.

The junction had 7 bases not matched to a gene; V was cut back by 3 bases and J by 0 bases. Germline CDR1 reads LNHDA; CDR2 reads SQIVND (reference sequence). The CDR3 loop spans 16 amino acids. Per the authors' pipeline: How many nucleated cells were present was estimated from reference gene primer amplification. The table came from immunoSEQ multiplex PCR; TCRdb's copy has only in-frame clones and leaves some out. That table furnishes V, J and clone size, whereas the DNA furnished D and trimming. The sample has some 100,000 clones, just under 80% seen once. This clone came up a few times. V usage is TRBV19 and J usage is TRBJ1-1; 7 nucleotides line up with TRBD1. The sequence derives from a woman in her 70s with acute or convalescent COVID-19. The sequencing sample was made of peripheral blood. The CDR3 is CASSIGQATMNTEAFF. The CDR3 coding sequence is TGTGCCAGTAGTATTGGACAGGCAACCATGAACACTGAAGCTTTCTTT.